A selection of T cell receptor beta chains follows, all from one sample in a study of CD8+CD57+ T cells in acquired aplastic anemia. MiXCR, applied by TCRdb to the reads, yields one record per CDR3 protein. The top ten hold 45% of the sample, which has roughly 170,000 distinct CDR3 sequences, 50% to 75% seen once. The sequenced sample consisted of sorted CD4+, CD8+, or CD8+CD57+ T cells (not recorded which) from PBMCs. The receptor source for this set is a human donor in good health. CDR3s include the opening cysteine and the closing phenylalanine or tryptophan. D genes are given only for firm matches. Clone size is not always given. Where it is, it says once, few, many or a class for expanded clones.

>TRBJ2-5|TRBD2|many|TRBV12-3/TRBV12-4
TGTGCCAGCAGGGGGACTACCCAAGAGACCCAGTACTTC
CASRGTTQETQYF
>TRBJ2-7|NA|few|TRBV24-1
TGTGCCACCGGAAGGGACGGAACCTACGAGCAGTACTTC
CATGRDGTYEQYF
>TRBJ2-3|NA|NA|TRBV3-1
TGTGCCAGCAGCCAAGAAAAATCCCACAGAGGAGATACGCAGTATTTT
CASSQEKSHRGDTQYF
>TRBJ1-5|TRBD1|many|TRBV5-8
TGTGCCAGCAGCTTGGGGACAGGGGTTCAGCCCCAGCATTTT
CASSLGTGVQPQHF
>TRBJ1-1|NA|NA|TRBV4-3
TGCGCCAGCAGCCAGACCACGAACACTGAAGCTTTCTTT
CASSQTTNTEAFF
>TRBJ2-1|NA|NA|TRBV5-4
TGTGCCAGCACCATCCCCGACAGCCACAATGAGCAGTTCTTC
CASTIPDSHNEQFF
>TRBJ1-2|NA|NA|TRBV5-1
TGCGCCAGCAGCTTGGGGACTCAAAGGGGGGGCTACACCTTC
CASSLGTQRGGYTF
>TRBJ2-7|TRBD1|once|TRBV24-1
TGTGCCACCAGTGACCCGGACAGGGGGCTCGACGAGCAGTACTTC
CATSDPDRGLDEQYF
>TRBJ2-3|NA|NA|TRBV20-1
TGCAGTGCTAGAGATGTAGATACGCAGTATTTT
CSARDVDTQYF
>TRBJ2-1|NA|NA|TRBV7-2
NA
CASSFYICSVRETSYNEQFF
>TRBJ1-1|TRBD1|NA|TRBV6-1
TGTGCCAGCAGTTACTGGGCAGGGGGCGCGGAAGCTTTCTTT
CASSYWAGGAEAFF
>TRBJ2-6|NA|once|TRBV9
TGTGCCAGCAACAAGGCAGGGCGAGCTGGGGCCAACGTCCTGACTTTC
CASNKAGRAGANVLTF
>TRBJ1-1|TRBD1|once|TRBV15
TGTGCCACCAGCACAACCGAATGGACAGGGGTCGGTGAAGCTTTCTTT
CATSTTEWTGVGEAFF
>TRBJ1-2|NA|NA|TRBV12-3/TRBV12-4
TGTGCCAGCAGTTTAGGTCAGGATTTTTATGGCTACACCTTC
CASSLGQDFYGYTF
>TRBJ1-2|NA|NA|TRBV2
TGTGCCAGCAAAACCGACAGGTCCGGCGATGGCTACACCTTC
CASKTDRSGDGYTF
>TRBJ1-4|NA|NA|TRBV20-1
TGCAGTGCTGGAGGGATGGGGGTTACTAATGAAAAACTGTTTTTT
CSAGGMGVTNEKLFF
>TRBJ2-3|NA|few|TRBV7-8
TGTGCCAGCAGCTCCGCGTTGACGCAGTATTTT
CASSSALTQYF
>TRBJ2-5|NA|many|TRBV6-6
TGTGCCAGCAGTTATTTCAGTGTAGGGGCCCAAGAGACCCAGTACTTC
CASSYFSVGAQETQYF
>TRBJ2-2|NA|many|TRBV9
TGTGCCAGCAGCCCAGCCATTACCGGGGAGCTGTTTTTT
CASSPAITGELFF
>TRBJ1-5|NA|few|TRBV2
TGTGCCAGCTGCCTACAGAGCAATCAGCCCCAGCATTTT
CASCLQSNQPQHF
>TRBJ2-5|TRBD2|NA|TRBV7-2
TGTGCCAGCAGCTTAGTAGCGGGGGGGCTTGAGACCCAGTACTTC
CASSLVAGGLETQYF
>TRBJ1-2|NA|once|TRBV9
TGTGCCAGCAGCGGTCCCAATAGCGGGAACTATGGCTACACCTTC
CASSGPNSGNYGYTF
>TRBJ2-1|NA|NA|TRBV11-2
TGTGCCAGCAGCTTCATCAGGGGGGAAAACAATGAGCAGTTCTTC
CASSFIRGENNEQFF
>TRBJ1-5|NA|many|TRBV19
TGTGCCAGTAGTATCGGCAATCAGCCCCAGCATTTT
CASSIGNQPQHF
>TRBJ2-3|NA|NA|TRBV7-9
TGTGCCAGCAGCCGGGACCCACAAGATACGCAGTATTTT
CASSRDPQDTQYF
>TRBJ1-1|TRBD1|once|TRBV20-1
TGCAGTGCTAGAAACCCGGACAGGCCGAACACTGAAGCTTTCTTT
CSARNPDRPNTEAFF
>TRBJ2-7|TRBD1|NA|TRBV20-1
TGCAGTGCTAGAGAGGACAGGGAGTATGAGCAGTACTTC
CSAREDREYEQYF
>TRBJ2-5|TRBD1|many|TRBV6-5
TGTGCCAGCAGTTCCGAGACAGGGGGCTCCGGTTGGGAGACCCAGTACTTC
CASSSETGGSGWETQYF
>TRBJ1-2|NA|NA|TRBV6-2/TRBV6-3
TGTGCCAGCAGTTACGTGGAATATAACTATGGCTACACCTTC
CASSYVEYNYGYTF
>TRBJ2-7|NA|NA|TRBV15
TGTGCCACCAGCTTCCGGTTGGGCAACTCCTACGAGCAGTACTTC
CATSFRLGNSYEQYF
>TRBJ2-5|TRBD2|many|TRBV6-2/TRBV6-3
TGTGCCAGCAGTTACATAGCGGGAGAGACCCAGTACTTC
CASSYIAGETQYF
>TRBJ1-1|NA|few|TRBV20-1
TGCAGTGCTTCAGCAACCACTGAAGCTTTCTTT
CSASATTEAFF
>TRBJ2-7|TRBD1|NA|TRBV19
TGTGCCAGTAGCCCTCACGACAGGGTGCAGGTTGGGCAGTACTTC
CASSPHDRVQVGQYF
>TRBJ2-7|TRBD2|NA|TRBV5-1
TGCGCCAGCAGCTCCTTCGGGCTAGCGGAGGGGAGCGAGCAGTACTTC
CASSSFGLAEGSEQYF
>TRBJ1-6|NA|once|TRBV5-4
TGTGCCAGCAGCATAACTGCAGGGATGTGGGGAGATAATTCACCCCTCCACTTT
CASSITAGMWGDNSPLHF
>TRBJ1-2|NA|NA|TRBV5-8
TGTGCCAGCAGCCCCTCCGGTCGGGTTAACTATGGCTACACCTTC
CASSPSGRVNYGYTF
>TRBJ2-3|NA|once|TRBV2
TGTGCCAGCAGTGTTCTGGAAATTGATACGCAGTATTTT
CASSVLEIDTQYF
>TRBJ2-7|TRBD1|few|TRBV24-1
TGTGCCACCAGTGATCCCGGGACAGGGGGCTACGAGCAGTACTTC
CATSDPGTGGYEQYF
>TRBJ2-7|TRBD1|NA|TRBV24-1
TGTGCCACCAGTGATTCCGGGACAGGGCCTGAGCGGTACTTC
CATSDSGTGPERYF
>TRBJ1-1|NA|few|TRBV5-5
TGTGCCAGCAGCTTGAGGCAGGGCGAGATGAACACTGAAGCTTTCTTT
CASSLRQGEMNTEAFF
>TRBJ2-3|NA|NA|TRBV2
TGTGCCAGCAGTGATGGTCTAAGCACAGATACGCAGTATTTT
CASSDGLSTDTQYF
>TRBJ2-2|NA|NA|TRBV7-8
TGTGCCAGCAGCTTAGCGCCAGGGGTAAACACCGGGGAGCTGTTTTTT
CASSLAPGVNTGELFF
>TRBJ2-1|TRBD2|NA|TRBV5-6
TGTGCCAGCAGCTTGGCTGGGAGCGGGGGCCCCGGTAATGAGCAGTTCTTC
CASSLAGSGGPGNEQFF
>TRBJ1-1|NA|NA|TRBV20-1
TGCAGTGCTAGGTCCAGTACCTTCGGAGCTTTCTTT
CSARSSTFGAFF
>TRBJ1-6|NA|NA|TRBV2
TGTGCCAGCAGAGCACAACAGGGATGGAATTCACCCCTCCACTTT
CASRAQQGWNSPLHF
>TRBJ2-7|NA|NA|TRBV7-3
TGTGCCAGCAGCTTAGGCCCCGCGCTGGACAGCGACTACGAGCAGTACTTC
CASSLGPALDSDYEQYF
>TRBJ2-2|NA|NA|TRBV7-2
TGTGCCAGCAGCTTAAGGGGTTGGGGGACCGGGGAGCTGTTTTTT
CASSLRGWGTGELFF
>TRBJ2-7|TRBD1|many|TRBV27
TGTGCCAGCAAGACAGGGGGTAACGAGCAGTACTTC
CASKTGGNEQYF
>TRBJ2-5|NA|NA|TRBV20-1
TGCAGTGCTAGGACGGCGATTAAAGAGACCCAGTACTTC
CSARTAIKETQYF
>TRBJ2-1|NA|many|TRBV4-3
TGCGCCAGCAGCAATGGCCCACTCAATGAGCAGTTCTTC
CASSNGPLNEQFF
>TRBJ2-5|NA|many|TRBV7-9
TGTGCCAGCAGCCACCTCGACAGGTTTGAACAAGAGACCCAGTACTTC
CASSHLDRFEQETQYF
>TRBJ1-5|TRBD1|NA|TRBV4-1
TGCGCCAGCAGCCAGGGGGACAGAGATCAGCCCCAGCATTTT
CASSQGDRDQPQHF
>TRBJ2-3|NA|NA|TRBV19
TGTGCCAGTAGTATGGGGCTTCTGAACACAGATACGCAGTATTTT
CASSMGLLNTDTQYF
>TRBJ2-7|TRBD2|many|TRBV12-3/TRBV12-4
TGTGCCAGCAGTCCCTTAGCGGGAGATGACGAGCAGTACTTC
CASSPLAGDDEQYF